This TCR beta chain was sequenced for a study of T cells in Graves' hyperthyroidism and ophthalmopathy. Authors of the study amplified TCR beta CDR3 regions from RNA transcripts. Primed by the HTBI set, a first-round RT-PCR was run on the TCR CDR3. A single record per CDR3 protein comes from TCRdb applying MiXCR to the multiplex PCR reads. Of 410,000 or so distinct CDR3 sequences listed, about 14% are singletons. This clonotype showed up many times. Its specificity is unknown. The CDR3 runs to 16 residues. J lost 5 bases, V lost 0 bases, and 5 bases had no gene match. The V gene's germline CDR1 is SGDLS and CDR2 YYNGEE. Study results and limitations: Blood shared most expanded thyroid clonotypes above 0.001. Ophthalmopathy stood apart from stable hyperthyroidism in a 13 V-J model. The model foresaw ophthalmopathy a median around 6.4 months prior to onset.

The sample consisted of blood. The gene calls are TRBV9 and TRBJ2-1; 10 bases are shared with TRBD1. The origin of this receptor is a man between 18 and 35 years old with Graves' ophthalmopathy. The CDR3 protein is CASSVGTGTGDNEQFF. DNA of the CDR3: TGTGCCAGCAGCGTAGGAACCGGGACAGGGGACAATGAGCAGTTCTTC.